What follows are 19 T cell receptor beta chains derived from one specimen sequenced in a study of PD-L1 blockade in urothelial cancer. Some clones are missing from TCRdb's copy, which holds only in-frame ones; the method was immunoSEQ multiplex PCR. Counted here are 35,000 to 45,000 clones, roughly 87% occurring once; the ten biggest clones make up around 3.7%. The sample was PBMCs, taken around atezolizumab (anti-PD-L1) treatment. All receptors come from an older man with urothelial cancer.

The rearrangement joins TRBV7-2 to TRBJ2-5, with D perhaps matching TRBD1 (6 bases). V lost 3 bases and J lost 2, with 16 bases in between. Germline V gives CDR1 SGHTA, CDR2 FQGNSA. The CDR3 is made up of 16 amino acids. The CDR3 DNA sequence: TGTGCCAGCAGCTTGTCAGGGGCGGCGAGACAAGAGACCCAGTACTTC. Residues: CASSLSGAARQETQYF.

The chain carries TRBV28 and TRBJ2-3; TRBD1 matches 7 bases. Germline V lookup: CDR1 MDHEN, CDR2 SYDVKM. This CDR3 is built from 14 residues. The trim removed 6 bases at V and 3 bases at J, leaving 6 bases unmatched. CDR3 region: CASSMDRSTDTQYF. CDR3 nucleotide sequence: TGTGCCAGCAGCATGGACAGGTCAACAGATACGCAGTATTTT. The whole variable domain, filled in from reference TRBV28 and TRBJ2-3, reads DVKVTQSSRYLVKRTGEKVFLECVQDMDHENMFWYRQDPGLGLRLIYFSYDVKMKEKGDIPEGYSVSREKKERFSLILESASTNQTSMYLCASSMDRSTDTQYFGPGTRLTVL.

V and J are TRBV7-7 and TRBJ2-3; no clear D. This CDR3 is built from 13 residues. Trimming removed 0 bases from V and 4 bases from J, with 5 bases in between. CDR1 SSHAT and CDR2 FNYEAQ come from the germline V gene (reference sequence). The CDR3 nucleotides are TGTGCCAGCAGCTTAGCGTATGCAGATACGCAGTATTTT. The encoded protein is CASSLAYADTQYF.

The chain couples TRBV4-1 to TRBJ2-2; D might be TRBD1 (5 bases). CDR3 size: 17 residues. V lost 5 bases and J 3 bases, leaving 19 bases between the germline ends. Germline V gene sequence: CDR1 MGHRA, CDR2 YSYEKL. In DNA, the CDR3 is TGCGCCAGCAGCTCTCTTCTGGGGCGCGAGGACACCGGGGAGCTGTTTTTT. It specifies CASSSLLGREDTGELFF.

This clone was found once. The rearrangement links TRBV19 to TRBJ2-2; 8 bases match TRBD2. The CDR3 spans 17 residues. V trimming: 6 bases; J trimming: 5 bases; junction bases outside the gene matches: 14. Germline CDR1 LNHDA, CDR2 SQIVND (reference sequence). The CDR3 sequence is CASSHLRSGSSTGELFF. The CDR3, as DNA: TGTGCCAGTAGCCACCTTCGAAGCGGGAGTAGTACCGGGGAGCTGTTTTTT.

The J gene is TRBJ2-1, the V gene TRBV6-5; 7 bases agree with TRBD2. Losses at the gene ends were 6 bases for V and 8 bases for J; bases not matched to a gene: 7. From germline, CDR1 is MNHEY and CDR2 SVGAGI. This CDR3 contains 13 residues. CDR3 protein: CASRPSGMYEQFF. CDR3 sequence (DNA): TGTGCCAGCAGACCCAGCGGGATGTATGAGCAGTTCTTC.

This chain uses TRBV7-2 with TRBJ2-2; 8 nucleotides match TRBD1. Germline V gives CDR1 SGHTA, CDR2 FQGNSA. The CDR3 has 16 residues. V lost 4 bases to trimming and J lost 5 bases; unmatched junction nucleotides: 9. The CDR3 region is CASSYLRGRGTGELFF. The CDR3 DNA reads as TGTGCCAGCAGCTACCTCAGGGGGCGCGGAACCGGGGAGCTGTTTTTT.

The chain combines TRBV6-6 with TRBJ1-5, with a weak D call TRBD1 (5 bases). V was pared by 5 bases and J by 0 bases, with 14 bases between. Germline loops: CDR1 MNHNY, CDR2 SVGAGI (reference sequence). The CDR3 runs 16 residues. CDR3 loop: CASSQTGGNSNQPQHF. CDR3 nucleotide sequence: TGTGCCAGCAGTCAAACTGGGGGGAATAGCAATCAGCCCCAGCATTTT.

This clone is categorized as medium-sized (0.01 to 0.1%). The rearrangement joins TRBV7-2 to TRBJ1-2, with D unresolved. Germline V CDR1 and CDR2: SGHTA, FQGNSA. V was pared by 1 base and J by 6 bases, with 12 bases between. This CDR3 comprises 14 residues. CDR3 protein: CASSLGAGNNGYTF. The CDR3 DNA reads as TGTGCCAGCAGCTTAGGGGCCGGAAACAATGGCTACACCTTC.

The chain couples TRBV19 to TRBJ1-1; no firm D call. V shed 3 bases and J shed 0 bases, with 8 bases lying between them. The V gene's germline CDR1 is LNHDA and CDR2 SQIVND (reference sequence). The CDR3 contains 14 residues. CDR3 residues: CASSINSLNTEAFF. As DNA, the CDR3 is TGTGCCAGTAGTATCAACAGCTTGAACACTGAAGCTTTCTTT.

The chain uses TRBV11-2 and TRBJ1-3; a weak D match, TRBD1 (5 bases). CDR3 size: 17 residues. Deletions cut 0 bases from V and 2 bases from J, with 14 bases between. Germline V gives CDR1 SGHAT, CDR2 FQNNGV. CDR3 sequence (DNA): TGTGCCAGCAGCTTAGATAGGGGAGGGAGTCCTGGAAACACCATATATTTT. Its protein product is CASSLDRGGSPGNTIYF.

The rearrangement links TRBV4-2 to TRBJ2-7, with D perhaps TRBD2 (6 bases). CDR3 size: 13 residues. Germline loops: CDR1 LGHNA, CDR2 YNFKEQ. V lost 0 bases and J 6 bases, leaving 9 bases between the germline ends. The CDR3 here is CASSQDRELEQYF. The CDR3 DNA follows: TGTGCCAGCAGCCAAGATCGGGAGCTCGAGCAGTACTTC.

Written as DNA, the CDR3 is TGCAGCGTGGGGGTAGGGGACAGGGCGGATCCTTTCTTT. Translated, it gives CSVGVGDRADPFF. The chain links TRBV29-1 to TRBJ1-1; 9 bases fit TRBD1. The germline CDR1 and CDR2 sequences are SQVTM and ANQGSEA. The ends lost 6 bases at V and 12 bases at J; junction bases unmatched: 14. The CDR3 runs 13 residues.

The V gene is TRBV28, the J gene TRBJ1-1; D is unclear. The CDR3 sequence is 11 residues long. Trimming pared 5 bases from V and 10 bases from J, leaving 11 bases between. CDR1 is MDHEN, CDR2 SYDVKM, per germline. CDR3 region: CASSVREAAFF. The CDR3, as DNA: TGTGCCAGCAGTGTAAGGGAGGCAGCTTTCTTT.

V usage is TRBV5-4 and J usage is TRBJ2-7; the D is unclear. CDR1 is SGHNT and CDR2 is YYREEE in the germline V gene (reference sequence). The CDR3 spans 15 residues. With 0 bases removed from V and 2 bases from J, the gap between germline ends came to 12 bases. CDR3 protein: CASSLETAETYEQYF. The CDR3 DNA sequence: TGTGCCAGCAGCTTGGAAACAGCTGAAACCTACGAGCAGTACTTC.

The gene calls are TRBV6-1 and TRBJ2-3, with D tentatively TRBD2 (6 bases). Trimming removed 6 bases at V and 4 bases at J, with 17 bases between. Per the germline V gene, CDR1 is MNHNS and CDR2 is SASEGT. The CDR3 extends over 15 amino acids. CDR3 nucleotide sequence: TGTGCCAGCAGCGAGTGGGGGGAGGCGGCAGATACGCAGTATTTT. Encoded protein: CASSEWGEAADTQYF.

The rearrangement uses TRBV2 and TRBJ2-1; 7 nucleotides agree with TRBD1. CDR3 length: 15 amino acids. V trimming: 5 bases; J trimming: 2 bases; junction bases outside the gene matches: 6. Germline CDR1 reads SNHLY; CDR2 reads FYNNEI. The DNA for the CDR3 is TGTGCCAGCAGTTTCGACAGGGTTACCTACAATGAGCAGTTCTTC. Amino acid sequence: CASSFDRVTYNEQFF.

CDR3 region: CASRLTGAGGSPLHF. In nucleotides, the CDR3 is TGTGCCAGCAGGCTAACAGGGGCAGGCGGATCACCCCTCCACTTT. The chain recombines TRBV6-1 with TRBJ1-6; TRBD1 matches at 7 bases. After removal of 6 bases from V and 10 bases from J, the junction contained 12 bases not matched to a gene. This CDR3 has 15 residues. Germline-derived CDR1 and CDR2 are MNHNS and SASEGT.

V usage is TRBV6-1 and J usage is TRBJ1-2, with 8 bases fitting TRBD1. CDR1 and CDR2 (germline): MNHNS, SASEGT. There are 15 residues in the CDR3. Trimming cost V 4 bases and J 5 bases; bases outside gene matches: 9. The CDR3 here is CASSGPGQVVYGYTF. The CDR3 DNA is TGTGCCAGCAGTGGGCCGGGACAGGTGGTATATGGCTACACCTTC.